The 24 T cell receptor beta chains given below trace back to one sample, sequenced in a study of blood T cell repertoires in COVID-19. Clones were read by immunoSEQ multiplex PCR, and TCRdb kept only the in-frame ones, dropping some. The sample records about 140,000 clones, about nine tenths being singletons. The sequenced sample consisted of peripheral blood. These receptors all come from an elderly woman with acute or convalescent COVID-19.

The CDR3 sequence is CASSVWGRLGENQPQHF. In DNA, the CDR3 is TGTGCCAGCAGTGTTTGGGGCCGGCTTGGAGAAAATCAGCCCCAGCATTTT. J is TRBJ1-5 and V is TRBV5-6; weak D call: TRBD1 (5 bases). The germline gives CDR1 SGHDT, CDR2 YYEEEE. CDR3 length: 17 amino acids. V lost 5 bases to trimming and J lost 4 bases, with 22 bases between them.

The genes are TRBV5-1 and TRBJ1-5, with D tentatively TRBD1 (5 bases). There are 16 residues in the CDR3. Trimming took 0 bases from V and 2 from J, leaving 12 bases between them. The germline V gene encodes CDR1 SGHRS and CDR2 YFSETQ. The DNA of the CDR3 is TGCGCCAGCAGCTTGGAGGGGCTGTCGGGCAATCAGCCCCAGCATTTT. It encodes CASSLEGLSGNQPQHF.

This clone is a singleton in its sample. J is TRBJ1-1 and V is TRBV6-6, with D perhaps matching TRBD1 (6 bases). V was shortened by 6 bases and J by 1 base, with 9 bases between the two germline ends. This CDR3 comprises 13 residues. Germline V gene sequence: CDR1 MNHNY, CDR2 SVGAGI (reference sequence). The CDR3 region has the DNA TGTGCCAGCAGCCGACAGGAGAACACTGAAGCTTTCTTT. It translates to CASSRQENTEAFF.

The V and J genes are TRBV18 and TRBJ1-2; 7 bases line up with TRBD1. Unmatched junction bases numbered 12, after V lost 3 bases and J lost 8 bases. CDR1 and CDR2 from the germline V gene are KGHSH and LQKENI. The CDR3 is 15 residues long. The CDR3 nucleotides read TGTGCCAGCTCACCTTGGGACAGATTGACTATGGGCTACACCTTC. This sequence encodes CASSPWDRLTMGYTF.

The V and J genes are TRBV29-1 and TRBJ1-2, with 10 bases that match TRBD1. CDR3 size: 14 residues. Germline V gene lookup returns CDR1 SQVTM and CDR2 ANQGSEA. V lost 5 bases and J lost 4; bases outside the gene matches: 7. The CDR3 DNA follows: TGCAGCGTTAAAATACGGACAGGGGGCTATGGCTACACCTTC. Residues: CSVKIRTGGYGYTF.

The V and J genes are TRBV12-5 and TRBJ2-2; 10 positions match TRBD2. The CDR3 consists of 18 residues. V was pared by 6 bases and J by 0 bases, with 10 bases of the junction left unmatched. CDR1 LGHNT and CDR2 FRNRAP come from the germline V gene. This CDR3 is CASGQTRTSGTNTGELFF. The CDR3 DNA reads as TGTGCTAGTGGGCAAACGAGGACTAGCGGTACGAACACCGGGGAGCTGTTTTTT.

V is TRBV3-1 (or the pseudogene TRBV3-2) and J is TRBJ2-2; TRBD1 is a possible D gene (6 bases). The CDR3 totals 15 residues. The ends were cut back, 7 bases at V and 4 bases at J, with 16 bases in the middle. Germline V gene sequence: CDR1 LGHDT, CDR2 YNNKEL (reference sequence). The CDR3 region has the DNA TGTGCCAGCACCCCCCTGTTGGGGGCCACCGGGGAGCTGTTTTTT. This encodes CASTPLLGATGELFF.

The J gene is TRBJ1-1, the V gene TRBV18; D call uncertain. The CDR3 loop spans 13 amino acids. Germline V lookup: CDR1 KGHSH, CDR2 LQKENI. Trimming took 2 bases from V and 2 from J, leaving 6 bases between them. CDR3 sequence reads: CASSPMSNTEAFF. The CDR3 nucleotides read TGTGCCAGCTCACCAATGAGCAACACTGAAGCTTTCTTT.

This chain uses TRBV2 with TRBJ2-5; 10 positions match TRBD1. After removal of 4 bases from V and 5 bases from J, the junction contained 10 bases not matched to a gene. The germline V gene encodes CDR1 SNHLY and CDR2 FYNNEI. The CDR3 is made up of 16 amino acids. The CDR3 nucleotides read TGTGCCAGCAGTGGAGCAATGACAGGGGGCTTGGAGACCCAGTACTTC. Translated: CASSGAMTGGLETQYF.

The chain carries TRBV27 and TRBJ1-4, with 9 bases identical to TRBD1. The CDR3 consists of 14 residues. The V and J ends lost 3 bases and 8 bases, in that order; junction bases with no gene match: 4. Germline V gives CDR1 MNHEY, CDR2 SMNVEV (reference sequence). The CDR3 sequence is CASSFWTGDEKLFF. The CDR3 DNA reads TGTGCCAGCAGTTTTTGGACAGGGGACGAAAAACTGTTTTTT.

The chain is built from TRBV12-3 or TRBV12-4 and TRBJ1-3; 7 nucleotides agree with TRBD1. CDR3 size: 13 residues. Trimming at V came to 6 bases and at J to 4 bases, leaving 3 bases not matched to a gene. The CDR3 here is CASRPGQGNTIYF. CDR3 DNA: TGTGCCAGCAGACCGGGACAGGGAAACACCATATATTTT.

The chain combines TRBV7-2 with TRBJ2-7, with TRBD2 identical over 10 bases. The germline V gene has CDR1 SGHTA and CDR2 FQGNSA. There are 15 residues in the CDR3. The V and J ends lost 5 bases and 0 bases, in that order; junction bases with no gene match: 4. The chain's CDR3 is CASSPLAGGSYEQYF. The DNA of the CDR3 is TGTGCCAGCAGCCCCTTAGCGGGGGGCTCCTACGAGCAGTACTTC.

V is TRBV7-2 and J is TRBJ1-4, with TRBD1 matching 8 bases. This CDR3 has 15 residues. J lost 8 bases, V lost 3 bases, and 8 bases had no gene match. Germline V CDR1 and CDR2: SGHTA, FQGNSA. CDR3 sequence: CASSFQGARGEKLFF. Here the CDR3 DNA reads TGTGCCAGCAGCTTTCAGGGGGCCCGAGGCGAAAAACTGTTTTTT.

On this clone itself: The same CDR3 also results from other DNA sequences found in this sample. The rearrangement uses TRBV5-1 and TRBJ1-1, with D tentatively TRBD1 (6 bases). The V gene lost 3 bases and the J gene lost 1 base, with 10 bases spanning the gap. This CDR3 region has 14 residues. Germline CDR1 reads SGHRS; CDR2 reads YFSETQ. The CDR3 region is CASSSGQPNTEAFF. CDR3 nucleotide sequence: TGCGCCAGCAGCTCGGGACAACCGAACACTGAAGCTTTCTTT. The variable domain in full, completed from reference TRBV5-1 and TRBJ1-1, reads KAGVTQTPRYLIKTRGQQVTLSCSPISGHRSVSWYQQTPGQGLQFLFEYFSETQRNKGNFPGRFSGRQFSNSRSEMNVSTLELGDSALYLCASSSGQPNTEAFFGQGTRLTVV.

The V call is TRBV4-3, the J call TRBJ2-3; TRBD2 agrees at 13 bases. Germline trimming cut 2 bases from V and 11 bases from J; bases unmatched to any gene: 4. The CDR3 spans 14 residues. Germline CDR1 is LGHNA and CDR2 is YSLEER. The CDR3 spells CASSQWGTSGEQYF. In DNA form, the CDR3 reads TGCGCCAGCAGCCAATGGGGGACTAGCGGGGAGCAGTATTTT.

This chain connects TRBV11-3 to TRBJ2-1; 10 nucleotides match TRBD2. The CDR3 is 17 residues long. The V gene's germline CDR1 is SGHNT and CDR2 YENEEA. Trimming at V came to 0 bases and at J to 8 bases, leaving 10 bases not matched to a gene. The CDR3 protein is CASSLDKRGGNSDEQFF. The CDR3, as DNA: TGTGCCAGCAGCTTAGACAAGCGGGGGGGCAACTCGGATGAGCAGTTCTTC.

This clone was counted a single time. The DNA for the CDR3 is TGTGCCAGCAGCTTAGGGACAGGGGCCGAGCAGTACTTC. Translating it yields CASSLGTGAEQYF. V and J are TRBV11-1 and TRBJ2-7; 9 bases are shared with TRBD1. Looked up from germline, CDR1 is SGHAT and CDR2 is FQDESV (reference sequence). V lost 1 base, J lost 6 bases, and 1 base stayed unmatched. The CDR3 contains 13 residues.

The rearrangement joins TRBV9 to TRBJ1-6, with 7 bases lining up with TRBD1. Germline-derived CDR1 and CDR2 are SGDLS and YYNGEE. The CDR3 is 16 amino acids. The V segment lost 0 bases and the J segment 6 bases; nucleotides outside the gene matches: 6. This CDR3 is CASSVALTGTNSPLHF. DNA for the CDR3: TGTGCCAGCAGCGTAGCTTTGACAGGGACTAATTCACCCCTCCACTTT.

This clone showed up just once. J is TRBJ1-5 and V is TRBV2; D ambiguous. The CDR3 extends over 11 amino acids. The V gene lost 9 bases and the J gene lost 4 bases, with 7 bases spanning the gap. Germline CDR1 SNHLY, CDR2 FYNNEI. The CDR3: CASGGNQPQHF. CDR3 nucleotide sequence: TGTGCCAGTGGAGGAAATCAGCCCCAGCATTTT.

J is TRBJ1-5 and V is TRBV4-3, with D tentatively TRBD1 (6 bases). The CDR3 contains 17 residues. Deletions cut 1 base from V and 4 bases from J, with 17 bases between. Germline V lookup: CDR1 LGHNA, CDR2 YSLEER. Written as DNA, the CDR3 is TGCGCCAGCAGCCAAGGGGGGGGCCGGGGTTTTAATCAGCCCCAGCATTTT. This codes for CASSQGGGRGFNQPQHF.

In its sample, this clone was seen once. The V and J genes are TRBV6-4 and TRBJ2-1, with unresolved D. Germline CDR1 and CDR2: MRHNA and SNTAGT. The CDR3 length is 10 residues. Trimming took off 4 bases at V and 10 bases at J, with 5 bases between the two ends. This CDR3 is CASSGREQFF. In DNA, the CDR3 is TGTGCCAGCAGTGGCAGGGAGCAGTTCTTC.

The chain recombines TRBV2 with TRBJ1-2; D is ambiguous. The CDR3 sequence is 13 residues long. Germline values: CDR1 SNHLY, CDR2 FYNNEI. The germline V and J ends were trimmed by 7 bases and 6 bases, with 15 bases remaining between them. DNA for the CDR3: TGTGCCAGCATCCCCGAGAGGGCGCATGGCTACACCTTC. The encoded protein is CASIPERAHGYTF.

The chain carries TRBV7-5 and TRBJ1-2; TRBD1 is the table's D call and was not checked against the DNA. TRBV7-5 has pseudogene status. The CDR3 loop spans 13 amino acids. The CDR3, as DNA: TGTGCCAGAAGCTTATTTACAGGGAATGGCTACACCTTC. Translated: CARSLFTGNGYTF.

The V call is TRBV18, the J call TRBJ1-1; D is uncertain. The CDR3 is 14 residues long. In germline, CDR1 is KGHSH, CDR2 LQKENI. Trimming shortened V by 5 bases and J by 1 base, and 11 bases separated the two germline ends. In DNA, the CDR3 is TGTGCCAGCTCAGCCACCGGTGGGAACACTGAAGCTTTCTTT. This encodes CASSATGGNTEAFF.